Listed below are T cell receptor beta chains from one sample, sequenced in a study of blood T cell repertoires in COVID-19. Using immunoSEQ multiplex PCR, the repertoire was profiled, and TCRdb retains in-frame clones only, with some absent. The sample has a few hundred thousand clones, 75% to 90% seen once. The sequenced material came from peripheral blood. The receptors derive from a woman between 40 and 55 years old who had recovered from COVID-19. CDR3s include the opening cysteine and the closing phenylalanine or tryptophan. Fields, in order: J gene, V gene, D gene, clone size, CDR3 DNA, CDR3 protein. D genes are given only for firm matches. Only part of the rows carry a size: once, few, many, or a class if the clone is expanded.

>TRBJ2-4|TRBV16|TRBD1|.
TGTGCCAGCAGCCAACAAACAGGGGTAGCCAAAAACATTCAGTACTTC
CASSQQTGVAKNIQYF
>TRBJ1-2|TRBV29-1|.|.
TGCAGCGTTGAAATCCGGGAGTCAGTCTATGGCTACACCTTC
CSVEIRESVYGYTF
>TRBJ2-1|TRBV2|TRBD1|.
TGTGCCAGCAGGAGACAGGGGGTGTACAATGAGCAGTTCTTC
CASRRQGVYNEQFF
>TRBJ1-5|TRBV3-1/TRBV3-2|TRBD1|.
TGTGCCAGCAGCCCCGGACAGGGTCCCAATCAGCCCCAGCATTTT
CASSPGQGPNQPQHF
>TRBJ2-1|TRBV30|.|once
TGTGCCTGGACGGCGGGCTACAATGAGCAGTTCTTC
CAWTAGYNEQFF
>TRBJ1-3|TRBV29-1|.|.
TGCAGCGTTGCTACCCAAAACACCATATATTTT
CSVATQNTIYF
>TRBJ2-1|TRBV10-3|.|.
TGTGCCATCAGTGAGTCGGCGGACAGCAATGAGCAGTTCTTC
CAISESADSNEQFF
>TRBJ1-4|TRBV4-1|TRBD1|.
TGCGCCAGCAGCCAAGAGGGACAGGGCCGTGAAAAACTGTTTTTT
CASSQEGQGREKLFF
>TRBJ2-7|TRBV5-6|.|.
TGTGCCAGCAGCTTATCTAGCTACGAGCAGTACTTC
CASSLSSYEQYF
>TRBJ2-7|TRBV5-1|TRBD2|.
TGCGCCAGCAGCTCTTCCGCCGGGACTAGCTACGAGCAGTACTTC
CASSSSAGTSYEQYF
>TRBJ2-3|TRBV28|TRBD2|.
TGTGCCAGCAACACCCGCGGGAGAGAAGGAGATACGCAGTATTTT
CASNTRGREGDTQYF
>TRBJ2-1|TRBV9|.|once
TGTGCCAGCAGCGTTACTGGAGTAAGCTCCTACAATGAGCAGTTCTTC
CASSVTGVSSYNEQFF
>TRBJ2-2|TRBV7-9|.|.
TGTGCCAGCAGCGGATTAAGTGGACAGAACACCGGGGAGCTGTTTTTT
CASSGLSGQNTGELFF
>TRBJ2-2|TRBV5-6|TRBD1|few
TGTGCCAGCATCGCGTCCGGGACAGGGGGCACCGGGGAGCTGTTTTTT
CASIASGTGGTGELFF
>TRBJ1-4|TRBV4-1|TRBD1|once
TGCGCCAGCAGTCTCACCGGGGATAGCAGGGGGTGGGGTGGTGAAAAACTGTTTTTT
CASSLTGDSRGWGGEKLFF
>TRBJ2-2|TRBV10-3|.|.
TGTGCCGGGGCCCGGGAGCCCACCGGGGAGCTGTTTTTT
CAGAREPTGELFF
>TRBJ2-7|TRBV7-2|.|.
TGTGCCAGCAGCAAAGATGGGGGAGGACCCTACGAGCAGTACTTC
CASSKDGGGPYEQYF
>TRBJ2-7|TRBV3-1/TRBV3-2|TRBD1|.
TGTGCCAGCAGCCAAGGACAGGGATCCTACGAGCAGTACTTC
CASSQGQGSYEQYF
>TRBJ2-1|TRBV5-1|TRBD2|few
TGCGCCAGCAGCTTGGGGGGACTAGCGGGCTACAATGAGCAGTTCTTC
CASSLGGLAGYNEQFF
>TRBJ1-6|TRBV30|.|once
TGTGCCTGGAGTCCATCATATTCACCCCTCCACTTT
CAWSPSYSPLHF
>TRBJ1-2|TRBV28|.|.
TGTGCCAGCAGTCTGCCCCGGGACCCCAGGGGAGGCTACACCTTC
CASSLPRDPRGGYTF
>TRBJ2-7|TRBV4-1|TRBD1|.
TGCGCCAGCAGCCGGGACAGGGGGGCCTACGAGCAGTACTTC
CASSRDRGAYEQYF
>TRBJ2-1|TRBV3-1/TRBV3-2|TRBD2|.
TGTGCCAGCAGCCAAGGGGACTACTCCTACAATGAGCAGTTCTTC
CASSQGDYSYNEQFF
>TRBJ2-7|TRBV6-6|.|.
TGTGCCAGCAGTTACGTTTTCCTGTACGAGCAGTACTTC
CASSYVFLYEQYF